These 4 T cell receptor beta chains were all obtained from the same sample, sequenced in a study of cytomegalovirus exposure and HLA in healthy donors. Vbeta (60) and Jbeta (13) primers were used in the PCR. The assay was immunoSEQ multiplex PCR, and TCRdb's table has in-frame clones only and misses some. This sample has roughly 87,000 clones; about 85% occur once, and the top ten carry roughly 15%. Material: PBMCs. The source is a woman aged 40 to 50 in good health and CMV-seropositive.

The genes are TRBV19 and TRBJ2-1, with TRBD2 matching over 7 bases. Trimming cost V 3 bases and J 4 bases; bases outside gene matches: 12. The CDR3 is 17 amino acids. Germline V gives CDR1 LNHDA, CDR2 SQIVND (reference sequence). CDR3 protein: CASSIGTGGASYNEQFF. For the CDR3, the DNA is TGTGCCAGTAGTATCGGGACGGGGGGAGCCTCGTACAATGAGCAGTTCTTC.

The V gene is TRBV11-3, the J gene TRBJ2-3; 9 nucleotides match TRBD1. The junction had 18 bases not matched to a gene; V was cut back by 2 bases and J by 3 bases. From germline, CDR1 is SGHNT and CDR2 YENEEA. CDR3 length equals 20 residues. The CDR3 coding sequence is TGTGCCAGCAGCTTAACCCTTAACCACAGGGGGCTTTACTTTACAGATACGCAGTATTTT. Protein: CASSLTLNHRGLYFTDTQYF.

J is TRBJ2-5 and V is TRBV5-4; D gene uncertain. Germline V gene data show CDR1 as SGHNT and CDR2 as YYREEE (reference sequence). The CDR3 covers 15 residues. V gave up 3 bases and J gave up 5 bases, with 17 bases separating them. The CDR3 sequence: CASSSAHSSGETQYF. As DNA, the CDR3 is TGTGCCAGCAGCTCCGCGCACTCCTCCGGGGAGACCCAGTACTTC.

This clone was detected a few times. This chain uses TRBV5-1 with TRBJ1-1; D is unclear. The CDR3 is made up of 15 amino acids. V was pared by 2 bases and J by 2 bases, with 13 bases between. Germline V gene data show CDR1 as SGHRS and CDR2 as YFSETQ. CDR3 sequence reads: CASSFRPGVNTEAFF. The CDR3 DNA reads TGCGCCAGCAGCTTCCGCCCCGGGGTAAACACTGAAGCTTTCTTT.